These T cell receptor beta chains were read from a single sample in a study of T-cell reconstitution after alpha-beta-depleted transplantation in children. A single record per CDR3 protein comes from TCRdb applying MiXCR to the PCR reads. The sample lists just under 250,000 distinct CDR3 sequences; roughly a quarter were seen once. Material: PBMCs, obtained before TCRalphabeta/CD19-depleted stem cell transplant. The source is a girl aged 2 to 9 with Fanconi anemia, due to receive a stem cell transplant. Each CDR3 is given with its conserved first and last residue.

cdr3_aa,cdr3_length,v_call
CASRPTGKETQYF,13,TRBV7-9
CASSRLAGAGEQYF,14,TRBV12-3/TRBV12-4
CASSSNQQGLGGYTF,15,TRBV7-9
CSVRGTYEQYF,11,TRBV29-1
CASSSSSFYNEQFF,14,TRBV7-2
CASTSWQGQNTEAFF,15,TRBV25-1
CSVQTRGFGYTF,12,TRBV29-1
CASSRTGDTEAFF,13,TRBV18
CASSKAGATSEQFF,14,TRBV21-1
CSVASSGRGPPYNEQFF,17,TRBV29-1
CAISGGRGLTDTQYF,15,TRBV10-3
CSVPGGGETQYF,12,TRBV29-1
CASSSDWVGETQYF,14,TRBV11-1
CSASGGAYYTQYF,13,TRBV20-1
CASSDQGQHLDIQYF,15,TRBV2
CASSLTGSGPYEQYF,15,TRBV7-3
CSVHERSNSPLHF,13,TRBV20-1
CSVEETGVANTGELFF,16,TRBV29-1
CASSLRDRQFF,11,TRBV28
CASSAMTGGYGEAFF,15,TRBV6-1
CASSYWTGGVGTDTQYF,17,TRBV6-5
CASSPLLGGADTQYF,15,TRBV18
CSVVGKEETQYF,12,TRBV29-1
CSVTYRVGQPQHF,13,TRBV29-1
CASSWSGDLGYEQYF,15,TRBV27
CASSIPVTGVQFF,13,TRBV6-5
CASSQAASGGYEQYF,15,TRBV4-2
CATSSPNRGLKGDTQYF,17,TRBV15
CASSYPLAGGPFNEQFF,17,TRBV6-2/TRBV6-3
CSARTSGLETQYF,13,TRBV20-1
CASSSSGGHNEQFF,14,TRBV7-2
CASSYSGLAGEPSYEQYF,18,TRBV6-5
CASSTNSYEQYF,12,TRBV12-3/TRBV12-4
CSVVAGQRNTGELFF,15,TRBV29-1
CSASEGVQETQYF,13,TRBV20-1
CASRAGTDYGYTF,13,TRBV7-9
CSVHSTTETQYF,12,TRBV29-1
CASSLGGYSTDTQYF,15,TRBV7-3
CASSPATGTETQYF,14,TRBV18
CASSFGHQETQYF,13,TRBV5-1